This T cell receptor (beta chain) was captured in a study of a mutant IDH1 vaccine in newly diagnosed glioma. Whole-study context: Radiotherapy alone preceded vaccination by 4-6 weeks; alternatively, vaccination started with temozolomide cycles. Treated patients comprised about 60% males and about 40% females, mean age approximately 42 years.

This CDR3 spans 12 amino acids. Between the trimmed V and J ends, which lost 2 bases and 6 bases, there was a span of 8 bases. The V gene's germline CDR1 is MNHNY and CDR2 SVGAGI (reference sequence). Described time point: week 35, safety follow-up. Vaccinated patients received 300 ug of mutant IDH1 20-mer peptide per dose, with topical imiquimod. Repertoires were generated with immunoSEQ multiplex PCR, while TCRdb's copy carries only in-frame clones and drops some. Of about 60,000 clones in the sample, 81% were seen once. A note on this clone: Its specificity is unknown.

The chain recombines TRBV6-6 with TRBJ2-7, with D possibly being TRBD1 or TRBD2 (5 bases each). This receptor was obtained from a middle-aged man with glioma. This material consisted of PBMCs, taken from a glioma patient whose treatment included an IDH1 peptide vaccine. The CDR3 DNA sequence: TGTGCCAGCAGTTACGGGGCGGGCGAGCAGTACTTC. Encoded protein: CASSYGAGEQYF.